This entry features one T cell receptor (beta chain) sequence. Its antigen remains unidentified. Data came from immunoSEQ multiplex PCR; TCRdb stores just in-frame clones and leaves some out. The table includes about 69,000 clones, approximately 91% detected once. The germline V gene encodes CDR1 MNHNY and CDR2 SVGAGI (reference sequence). V was clipped by 2 bases and J by 5 bases; unmatched bases: 2. This CDR3 spans 14 amino acids. This sample was taken from a study of PD-L1 blockade in urothelial cancer. Study-wide background: T cell content in blood samples showed a median of 141,255.

Points from the study as a whole: Pretreatment clonality of the blood TCR repertoire below the median was predictive of superior survival.

The chain employs TRBV6-6 and TRBJ2-5; 10 bases fit TRBD1. This sample comprised PBMCs, obtained around atezolizumab (anti-PD-L1) treatment. This TCR was sampled from a man in his sixties with urothelial cancer. The CDR3 loop reads CASSYDRGHETQYF. CDR3 nucleotide sequence: TGTGCCAGCAGTTACGACAGGGGGCACGAGACCCAGTACTTC.